This TCR beta chain is from a study of radiation and T cells in renal cell carcinoma. Assay used: immunoSEQ multiplex PCR; TCRdb lists only in-frame clones, some missing. In the table there are approximately 51,000 clones, 75% to 85% of which are singletons. Whole-study findings and limits: Pretreatment tumor biopsies were lacking, so baseline clonotypes are unknown.

Turning to this clone: What it binds is unknown.

Stated time point: baseline pretreatment blood. Treatment here: 15 Gy SBRT to primary tumor, nephrectomy 4 weeks later. Radiation-treated patients gave blood at baseline, week 2 and week 4. This renal cell carcinoma was of the clear cell type. CDR3 size: 16 residues. Germline V CDR1 and CDR2: MNHNY, SVGAGI (reference sequence). V dropped 6 bases and J dropped 3; count of bases not matched to a gene: 12. The sequence was collected from a woman aged 70 to 79 with renal cell carcinoma. Here the sequenced sample was blood, taken from a patient whose treatment included radiotherapy and nephrectomy. The rearrangement uses TRBV6-6 and TRBJ2-7, with 9 bases aligning to TRBD1. The CDR3 sequence is CASSPGQGRMGYEQYF. The DNA of the CDR3 is TGTGCCAGCAGCCCAGGACAGGGGAGGATGGGCTACGAGCAGTACTTC.